The 29 T cell receptor beta chains reported below all come from one sample, sequenced in a study of blood T cell repertoires in COVID-19 (dated by TCRdb to about 2020). The library was built by means of the immunoSEQ multiplex PCR assay. TCRdb holds this immuneACCESS table with in-frame rearrangements only. Some clones are missing; in checked studies, unresolved V genes explain under half, and the rest has no known cause. In all, the sample holds around 210,000 clones, and 70% to 90% of those were seen once. 1.5% of the sample is held by the ten biggest clonotypes. Sample: peripheral blood. Source of these receptors: a man in his late teens or twenties with active or convalescent COVID-19.

The chain links TRBV29-1 to TRBJ2-1; TRBD1 agrees at 8 bases. Losses at the gene ends were 7 bases for V and 4 bases for J; bases not matched to a gene: 12. Germline V gene lookup returns CDR1 SQVTM and CDR2 ANQGSEA. The CDR3 extends over 15 amino acids. The CDR3 coding sequence is TGCAGCGCCCACAACCCGACAGGGGAATACAATGAGCAGTTCTTC. Its protein product is CSAHNPTGEYNEQFF.

The V gene is TRBV3-1 (or the pseudogene TRBV3-2), the J gene TRBJ1-3; D uncertain. The CDR3 extends over 13 amino acids. Trimming pared 1 base from V and 9 bases from J, leaving 10 bases between. Germline V gene data show CDR1 as LGHDT and CDR2 as YNNKEL (reference sequence). In DNA, the CDR3 is TGTGCCAGCAGCCAAGGGAGGGAGGGCACCATATATTTT. Its protein product is CASSQGREGTIYF.

This clone was recorded only once. The V call is TRBV7-8, the J call TRBJ2-7; D is possibly TRBD1 (6 bases). This CDR3 comprises 13 residues. Germline V gene sequence: CDR1 SGHVS, CDR2 FQNEAQ. V lost 6 bases to trimming and J lost 6 bases, with 15 bases between them. Here the CDR3 reads CASRQGGLGEQYF. The CDR3 bases are TGTGCCAGCAGGCAAGGGGGATTGGGCGAGCAGTACTTC.

The chain links TRBV7-6 to TRBJ2-2; 7 nucleotides agree with TRBD1. Trimming took 1 base from V and 5 from J; bases not matched to a gene: 13. Germline values: CDR1 SGHVS, CDR2 FNYEAQ. The length of the CDR3 is 18 residues. The CDR3 DNA reads as TGTGCCAGCAGCTTAGTTACGCATCAACAGGGGCGGACCGGGGAGCTGTTTTTT. Protein: CASSLVTHQQGRTGELFF. The full variable domain, its missing parts supplied by reference TRBV7-6 and TRBJ2-2, is GAGVSQSPRYKVTKRGQDVALRCDPISGHVSLYWYRQALGQGPEFLTYFNYEAQQDKSGLPNDRFSAERPEGSISTLTIQRTEQRDSAMYRCASSLVTHQQGRTGELFFGEGSRLTVL.

The J gene is TRBJ2-2, the V gene TRBV5-1; D perhaps matches TRBD1 (5 bases). V gave up 6 bases and J gave up 1 base, with 13 bases separating them. From germline, CDR1 is SGHRS and CDR2 YFSETQ. CDR3 size: 15 residues. The DNA of the CDR3 is TGCGCCAGCACCCCAACGCAGGGGAACACCGGGGAGCTGTTTTTT. This gives the protein CASTPTQGNTGELFF.

The rearrangement uses TRBV4-2 and TRBJ2-2, with 12 bases that match TRBD2. The CDR3 has 16 amino acids. Germline V gene data show CDR1 as LGHNA and CDR2 as YNFKEQ. With 4 bases clipped from V and 6 bases from J, the junction kept 6 bases outside the gene matches. This CDR3 is CASSPKTSGSAGELFF. The DNA for the CDR3 is TGTGCCAGCAGCCCGAAGACTAGCGGGAGTGCCGGGGAGCTGTTTTTT.

This rearrangement joins TRBV15 to TRBJ1-1; D not resolved. Germline-derived CDR1 and CDR2 are LNHNV and YYDKDF (reference sequence). V lost 5 bases to trimming and J lost 1 base, with 5 bases between them. The CDR3 covers 12 residues. CDR3 in DNA: TGTGCCACCAGCCGACAGAACACTGAAGCTTTCTTT. Amino acids: CATSRQNTEAFF. Full variable domain (remainder filled in from reference TRBV15 and TRBJ1-1): DAMVIQNPRYQVTQFGKPVTLSCSQTLNHNVMYWYQQKSSQAPKLLFHYYDKDFNNEADTPDNFQSRRPNTSFCFLDIRSPGLGDTAMYLCATSRQNTEAFFGQGTRLTVV.

The chain joins TRBV6-1 to TRBJ1-5, with D perhaps TRBD1 (6 bases). Trimming removed 3 bases from V and 3 bases from J, with 9 bases in between. CDR3 length: 14 amino acids. CDR1 is MNHNS and CDR2 is SASEGT in the germline V gene. The CDR3 nucleotides are TGTGCCAGCAGTGATTGGGGGCCCAATCAGCCCCAGCATTTT. Its protein is CASSDWGPNQPQHF.

The J gene is TRBJ1-2, the V gene TRBV11-1; 11 bases are shared with TRBD1. Trimming took 4 bases from V and 3 from J; bases not matched to a gene: 4. Germline V gene data show CDR1 as SGHAT and CDR2 as FQDESV (reference sequence). This CDR3 has 15 amino acids. The CDR3 DNA is TGTGCCAGCAGCTGGTCGGGACAGGGGGACTATGGCTACACCTTC. Translating it yields CASSWSGQGDYGYTF.

The chain recombines TRBV5-5 with TRBJ2-5; D perhaps matches TRBD2 (6 bases). Trimming took 2 bases from V and 5 from J, leaving 13 bases between them. Germline lookup yields CDR1 SGHKS and CDR2 YYEKEE (reference sequence). The CDR3 runs 14 residues. CDR3 sequence reads: CASSLGLAMETQYF. As DNA, the CDR3 is TGTGCCAGCAGCTTAGGGCTAGCGATGGAGACCCAGTACTTC.

This sequence joins TRBV7-6 and TRBJ2-1; the D is unclear. Germline CDR1 is SGHVS and CDR2 is FNYEAQ. The CDR3 is 14 residues long. The ends were cut back, 2 bases at V and 6 bases at J, with 11 bases in the middle. The CDR3 loop is CASSLLLSGNEQFF. The CDR3 DNA follows: TGTGCCAGCAGCTTACTTTTATCGGGCAATGAGCAGTTCTTC. The full variable domain, in which reference TRBV7-6 and TRBJ2-1 provide the parts outside the CDR3, is GAGVSQSPRYKVTKRGQDVALRCDPISGHVSLYWYRQALGQGPEFLTYFNYEAQQDKSGLPNDRFSAERPEGSISTLTIQRTEQRDSAMYRCASSLLLSGNEQFFGPGTRLTVL.

The chain joins TRBV5-1 to TRBJ2-1; 9 bases match TRBD1. Per germline, CDR1 SGHRS and CDR2 YFSETQ. This CDR3 region has 12 residues. V was clipped by 9 bases and J by 5 bases; unmatched bases: 3. The CDR3 DNA reads as TGCGCCACCCGACAGGGGGACAATGAGCAGTTCTTC. Translation: CATRQGDNEQFF.

This clone was seen only a few times. The chain combines TRBV27 with TRBJ2-7, with TRBD2 matching over 7 bases. This CDR3 has 15 residues. CDR1 is MNHEY and CDR2 is SMNVEV in the germline V gene (reference sequence). Trimming at V came to 2 bases and at J to 2 bases, leaving 6 bases not matched to a gene. In DNA form, the CDR3 reads TGTGCCAGCAGTTTAACACTAGCGTCCACCTACGAGCAGTACTTC. The encoded protein is CASSLTLASTYEQYF.

The chain employs TRBV27 and TRBJ1-6; TRBD1 matches 7 bases. V lost 8 bases, J lost 7 bases, and 8 bases stayed unmatched. Per germline, CDR1 MNHEY and CDR2 SMNVEV (reference sequence). The CDR3 covers 14 residues. Here the CDR3 reads CASRETGPNSPLHF. The CDR3, as DNA: TGTGCCAGCCGCGAGACAGGGCCCAATTCACCCCTCCACTTT.

This clone was seen repeatedly, ten times or more. This chain connects TRBV11-3 to TRBJ2-2, with 8 bases lining up with TRBD1. J was trimmed by 3 bases and V by 5 bases; bases with no gene match: 8. Germline assignment: CDR1 SGHNT and CDR2 YENEEA. The CDR3 is 16 amino acids. CDR3 coding DNA: TGTGCCAGCAGCCCGTGGACAGGGACTGACACCGGGGAGCTGTTTTTT. Translation: CASSPWTGTDTGELFF.

The chain is built from TRBV6-1 and TRBJ1-6, with D possibly being TRBD1 (5 bases). Germline V gene lookup returns CDR1 MNHNS and CDR2 SASEGT. Deletions cut 2 bases from V and 8 bases from J, with 16 bases between. This CDR3 is built from 16 residues. CDR3 sequence reads: CASSEWWQGEDSPLHF. In DNA, the CDR3 is TGTGCCAGCAGTGAATGGTGGCAGGGCGAGGATTCACCCCTCCACTTT.

The chain is built from TRBV15 and TRBJ2-3; 8 bases are a match to TRBD1. V was clipped by 6 bases and J by 0 bases; unmatched bases: 2. In germline, CDR1 is LNHNV, CDR2 YYDKDF (reference sequence). The CDR3 runs 14 residues. The DNA for the CDR3 is TGTGCCACCAGGACAGGGGAGAGCACAGATACGCAGTATTTT. Translated: CATRTGESTDTQYF.

The chain recombines TRBV7-8 with TRBJ2-3, with D tentatively TRBD2 (8 bases). The CDR3 totals 19 residues. CDR1 is SGHVS, CDR2 FQNEAQ, per germline. Trimming removed 2 bases at V and 2 bases at J, with 23 bases between. The CDR3 sequence: CASSLQGEAIAGITDTQYF. DNA for the CDR3: TGTGCCAGCAGCTTACAGGGGGAGGCAATAGCGGGAATCACAGATACGCAGTATTTT.

V and J are TRBV2 and TRBJ1-2; D is undetermined. V lost 0 bases, J lost 4 bases, and 9 bases lay in between. The CDR3 is made up of 14 amino acids. CDR1 is SNHLY, CDR2 FYNNEI, per germline. Here the CDR3 reads CASSEALHGYGYTF. The CDR3 DNA reads TGTGCCAGCAGTGAAGCGCTTCACGGCTATGGCTACACCTTC.

The chain couples TRBV29-1 to TRBJ1-2; tentative D call: TRBD1 (5 bases). Germline loops: CDR1 SQVTM, CDR2 ANQGSEA. Trimming removed 4 bases from V and 4 bases from J, with 13 bases in between. The length of the CDR3 is 13 residues. In DNA form, the CDR3 reads TGCAGCGTTGGGGGAGGGGAAGGCTATGGCTACACCTTC. It encodes CSVGGGEGYGYTF.

The table lists this clone with a few counts. V usage is TRBV18 and J usage is TRBJ2-7; a possible D gene is TRBD1 (6 bases). The CDR3 spans 14 residues. Trimming took off 6 bases at V and 4 bases at J, with 16 bases between the two ends. Per the germline V gene, CDR1 is KGHSH and CDR2 is LQKENI. CDR3 DNA sequence: TGTGCCAGCTCGAAACAGGGATCGGGTTACGAGCAGTACTTC. Translated, it gives CASSKQGSGYEQYF.

CDR3 coding DNA: TGCCCCAGGGCCGACAATCAGCCCCAGCATTTT. It is translated as CPRADNQPQHF. V and J are TRBV20-1 and TRBJ1-5; perhaps TRBD1 as D (5 bases). This CDR3 comprises 11 residues. Germline V CDR1 and CDR2: DFQATT, SNEGSKA (reference sequence).

This clone was recorded only once. The chain couples TRBV9 to TRBJ2-3, with D maybe TRBD2 (6 bases). The CDR3 length is 16 residues. The germline CDR1 and CDR2 sequences are SGDLS and YYNGEE. Trimming shortened V by 0 bases and J by 0 bases, and 11 bases separated the two germline ends. As DNA, the CDR3 is TGTGCCAGCAGCGTAGGTGGCGGGGTGAGCACAGATACGCAGTATTTT. This sequence encodes CASSVGGGVSTDTQYF.

The chain combines TRBV11-2 with TRBJ1-4, with unresolved D. Germline assignment: CDR1 SGHAT and CDR2 FQNNGV. CDR3 size: 15 residues. Trimming pared 1 base from V and 3 bases from J, leaving 9 bases between. The CDR3 nucleotides read TGTGCCAGCAGCTTAGTGGTGCTAGCTAATGAAAAACTGTTTTTT. Amino acid sequence: CASSLVVLANEKLFF.

This clone was counted a single time. The chain joins TRBV15 to TRBJ1-4, with D hard to call. Trimming shortened V by 5 bases and J by 4 bases, and 8 bases separated the two germline ends. Germline V lookup: CDR1 LNHNV, CDR2 YYDKDF (reference sequence). The CDR3 extends over 13 amino acids. The CDR3 DNA is TGTGCCACCAGCCGCAGCGTTAATGAAAAACTGTTTTTT. It codes for CATSRSVNEKLFF.

The V and J genes are TRBV7-9 and TRBJ2-1; D may be TRBD1 (6 bases). V was trimmed by 4 bases and J by 7 bases, leaving 14 bases between them. CDR1 is SEHNR, CDR2 FQNEAQ, per germline (reference sequence). The CDR3 has 14 residues. The CDR3 coding sequence is TGTGCCAGCAGCTCACGACAGGAAATAAATGAGCAGTTCTTC. Its translation is CASSSRQEINEQFF. Full variable domain (rest looked up from reference TRBV7-9 and TRBJ2-1): DTGVSQNPRHKITKRGQNVTFRCDPISEHNRLYWYRQTLGQGPEFLTYFQNEAQLEKSRLLSDRFSAERPKGSFSTLEIQRTEQGDSAMYLCASSSRQEINEQFFGPGTRLTVL.

The chain links TRBV14 to TRBJ1-1; D possibly corresponds to TRBD1 (5 bases). The CDR3 is made up of 13 amino acids. Germline loops: CDR1 SGHDN, CDR2 FVKESK. V was trimmed by 4 bases and J by 11 bases, leaving 17 bases between them. CDR3 region: CASSRDSRVGAFF. CDR3 bases: TGTGCCAGCAGCCGGGACTCAAGGGTGGGGGCTTTCTTT.

The genes are TRBV29-1 and TRBJ2-2; perhaps TRBD1 as D (6 bases). Trimming pared 4 bases from V and 4 bases from J, leaving 16 bases between. The CDR3 contains 15 residues. Germline-derived CDR1 and CDR2 are SQVTM and ANQGSEA. The CDR3 here is CSVVTGKTATGELFF. In nucleotides, the CDR3 is TGCAGCGTTGTGACAGGAAAGACGGCCACCGGGGAGCTGTTTTTT.

The chain joins TRBV7-2 to TRBJ2-7; D is undetermined. Trimming removed 2 bases at V and 5 bases at J, with 13 bases between. In germline, CDR1 is SGHTA, CDR2 FQGNSA. This CDR3 has 14 amino acids. Here the CDR3 DNA reads TGTGCCAGCAGCTTACAGGTTCGGTCCCACGAGCAGTACTTC. Protein: CASSLQVRSHEQYF. The whole variable domain, filled in from reference TRBV7-2 and TRBJ2-7, reads GAGVSQSPSNKVTEKGKDVELRCDPISGHTALYWYRQSLGQGLEFLIYFQGNSAPDKSGLPSDRFSAERTGGSVSTLTIQRTQQEDSAVYLCASSLQVRSHEQYFGPGTRLTVT.